This passage covers 4 T cell receptor beta chains from one sample sequenced in a study of shared T cell receptors in the human thymus (dated by TCRdb to 2020 to 2023). Library preparation used the immunoSEQ multiplex PCR assay. TCRdb carries this immuneACCESS record with in-frame sequences only. Its versions omit some clonotypes, under half of them owing to an unresolved V gene in the studies checked, with the rest unexplained. In this sample the table shows about 400,000 clones, approximately 95% of which occur a single time. Of the sample, approximately 0.02% falls within the top ten clones. Sequenced input: thymocytes. These receptors were taken from a human donor.

The rearrangement joins TRBV5-3 to TRBJ2-1, with 7 bases fitting TRBD1. TRBV5-3 is an open reading frame, and its role is uncertain. The V and J ends lost 0 bases and 0 bases, in that order; junction bases with no gene match: 6. The CDR3 sequence is 17 residues long. The CDR3 loop reads CARSLGSGDSSYNEQFF. The CDR3 DNA reads TGTGCCAGAAGCTTGGGTTCAGGGGACAGCTCCTACAATGAGCAGTTCTTC.

V and J are TRBV10-2 and TRBJ2-3; TRBD2 is a possible D gene (6 bases). V dropped 10 bases and J dropped 0 bases, with 17 bases sitting between them. The CDR3 contains 15 residues. The V gene's germline CDR1 is WSHSY and CDR2 SAAADI. This chain's CDR3 is CAILPGATSTDTQYF. The CDR3 region has the DNA TGCGCCATCCTACCGGGAGCAACTAGCACAGATACGCAGTATTTT.

This chain uses TRBV28 with TRBJ2-1; TRBD2 aligns across 7 bases. The CDR3 has 15 amino acids. V trimming: 6 bases; J trimming: 2 bases; junction bases outside the gene matches: 7. CDR1 is MDHEN, CDR2 SYDVKM, per germline. The CDR3 coding sequence is TGTGCCAGCAGGCCACTAGCGAACCCCTACAATGAGCAGTTCTTC. Protein sequence: CASRPLANPYNEQFF.

The V and J genes are TRBV15 and TRBJ2-2, with TRBD2 as a possible D gene (6 bases). CDR1 and CDR2 from the germline V gene are LNHNV and YYDKDF (reference sequence). The CDR3 extends over 16 amino acids. V dropped 0 bases and J dropped 2 bases, with 10 bases sitting between them. For the CDR3, the DNA is TGTGCCACCAGCAGAGATGGCGGGGATAACACCGGGGAGCTGTTTTTT. Translation gives CATSRDGGDNTGELFF.